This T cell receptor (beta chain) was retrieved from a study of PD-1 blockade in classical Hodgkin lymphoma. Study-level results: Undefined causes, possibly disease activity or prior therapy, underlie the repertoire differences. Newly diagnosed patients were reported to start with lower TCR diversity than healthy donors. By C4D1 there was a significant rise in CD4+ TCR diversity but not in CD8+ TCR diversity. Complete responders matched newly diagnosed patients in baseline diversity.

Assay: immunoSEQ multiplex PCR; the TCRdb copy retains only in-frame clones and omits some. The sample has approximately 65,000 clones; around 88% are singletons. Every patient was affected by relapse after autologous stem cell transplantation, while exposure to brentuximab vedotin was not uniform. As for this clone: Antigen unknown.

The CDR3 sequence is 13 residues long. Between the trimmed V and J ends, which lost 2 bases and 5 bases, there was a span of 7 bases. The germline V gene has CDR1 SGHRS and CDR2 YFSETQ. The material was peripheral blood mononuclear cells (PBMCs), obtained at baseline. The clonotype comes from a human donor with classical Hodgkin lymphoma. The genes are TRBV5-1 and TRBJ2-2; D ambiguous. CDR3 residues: CASSLESTGELFF. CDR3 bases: TGCGCCAGCAGCTTAGAATCAACCGGGGAGCTGTTTTTT.